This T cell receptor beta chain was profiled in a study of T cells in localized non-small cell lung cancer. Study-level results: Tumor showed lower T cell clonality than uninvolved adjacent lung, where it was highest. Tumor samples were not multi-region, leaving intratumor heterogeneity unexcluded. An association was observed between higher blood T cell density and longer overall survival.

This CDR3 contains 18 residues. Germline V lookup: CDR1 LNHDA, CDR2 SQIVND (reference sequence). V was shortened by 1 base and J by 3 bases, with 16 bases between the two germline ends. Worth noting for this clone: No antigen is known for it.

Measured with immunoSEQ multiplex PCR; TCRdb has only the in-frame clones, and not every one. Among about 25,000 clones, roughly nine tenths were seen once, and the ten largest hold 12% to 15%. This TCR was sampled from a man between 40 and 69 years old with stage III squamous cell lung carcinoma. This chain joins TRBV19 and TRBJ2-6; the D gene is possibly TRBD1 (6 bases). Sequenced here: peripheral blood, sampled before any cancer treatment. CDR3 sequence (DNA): TGTGCCAGTAGTATAGTCAGCCAGGGACAAGTTGGGGCCAACGTCCTGACTTTC. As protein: CASSIVSQGQVGANVLTF.